This T cell receptor beta chain comes out of a study of T cell responses to AZD1222 COVID-19 vaccine. Assay: immunoSEQ multiplex PCR; the TCRdb copy retains only in-frame clones and omits some. The table lists 90,000 to 150,000 clones, approximately 92% of them singletons. The CDR3 is 15 amino acids. Deletions cut 4 bases from V and 2 bases from J, with 14 bases between. Germline loops: CDR1 KGHSH, CDR2 LQKENI. The chain links TRBV18 to TRBJ1-1; D is unclear. This TCR derives from an adult who received the AZD1222 COVID-19 vaccine. The sample in question was peripheral blood, obtained 28 days after the second AZD1222 dose. The CDR3 bases are TGTGCCAGCTCACAGACCCGGGTCCCTAACACTGAAGCTTTCTTT. It yields the protein CASSQTRVPNTEAFF.